This note documents a single T cell receptor (beta chain) sequence. This clone was seen a few times. No cognate antigen has been identified for it. Base qualities are not at hand, and no much larger clone is one base apart. Collaborating institutions collected whole blood in K2EDTA tubes following their own protocols. For TCRbeta analysis, collaborators shipped samples in one of three forms: frozen whole blood, isolated PBMCs, or DNA extracted from either of those sample types. The immunoSEQ Assay, a bias-controlled multiplex PCR, was used to amplify TCRbeta CDR3 regions from genomic DNA. Regarding the original processing steps: The number of nucleated cells in each sample was estimated from the amplification of reference gene primers within the assay. To quantify the absolute abundance of each unique TCRbeta CDR3 rearrangement, sequence reads were collapsed and filtered. For each sample, productive Simpson clonality was calculated as the square root of Simpson's diversity index across productive rearrangements. The table was pulled from immuneACCESS by TCRdb, which kept in-frame rearrangements only. Such tables lose some clones; where checked, under half of the loss comes from unresolved V genes, and the rest has no known cause. Clone size and V and J calls were adopted from that table, with D and trimming inferred from the DNA. A total of tens of thousands of clones appear in this sample, 65% to 90% of them only once. Of the sample, 16% falls within the top ten clones.

The germline V gene gives CDR1 as SGHRS and CDR2 as YFSETQ. V loses 3 bases of germline sequence and J loses 7 bases, and the interval between the two ends is 14 bases. The cysteine opens and the phenylalanine closes a CDR3 of 13 amino acids. The sequence is cut down to CDR3 DNA, 39 bases in frame from base 1. This sample is part of a study of blood T cell repertoires in COVID-19 (TCRdb year 2020). Some background on the complete study: Samples covering the acute and convalescent phases of COVID-19 were provided by collaborators in the United States, Italy and Spain. The prospective study material was composed of cDNA or gDNA derived from T cells, B-cell-depleted T cells, or PBMCs. Deeply sampled blood TCRbeta repertoires from subjects exposed to, actively infected with, or recovered from COVID-19 were included in the dataset. A freely available public database, intended as a resource for researchers studying the immune response to SARS-CoV-2, is where the repertoires were released. Samples were obtained from the ongoing ImmuneRACE study (first 160 participants) and from over a thousand subjects provided by 6 global collaborators. The sample metadata nearly always contained a de-identified subject ID, COVID-19 status, age in years and sex. Where HLA class I and class II types were available, the types were taken from metadata supplied by the sample provider, not from assay-based typing.

Overall study results and their limits: How much clinical and demographic metadata was included differed by source and by participant, and the metadata was provided uncurated.

Recombination joined TRBV5-1 with TRBJ2-7, with a tentative D gene TRBD1 over 6 matching bases. This receptor was obtained from a man at least 80 years old with active COVID-19. Specimen: peripheral blood. The bases read TGCGCCAGCAGCTCCCTTCAGGGGATTGAGCAGTACTTC. It encodes CASSSLQGIEQYF.